The entry below describes one TCR beta chain. The record originates from a study of Graves' ophthalmopathy and Graves' hyperthyroidism. Study-level information: Peripheral blood was obtained at first diagnosis, ahead of any treatment.

With 3 bases clipped from V and 6 bases from J, the junction kept 4 bases outside the gene matches. The CDR3 is made up of 15 amino acids. Germline V CDR1 and CDR2: SNHLY, FYNNEI. RNA transcripts were the template, and TCR beta CDR3 regions were amplified from them. Second-round multiplex PCR followed a first-round RT-PCR using HTBI primers. TCRdb fed the multiplex PCR reads into MiXCR, producing one record per CDR3 protein. The sample records roughly 160,000 distinct CDR3 sequences, under 45% being singletons. Certain patients, namely those with other autoimmune diseases, uncontrolled infections, pregnancy or lactation, were excluded. Patients were diagnosed from clinical symptoms, serum thyroxine, TRAb, thyroid ultrasound and orbital computed tomography.

The TCR originated in a man between 25 and 39 years old with Graves' ophthalmopathy. The sample was peripheral blood. The V and J genes are TRBV2 and TRBJ1-6; TRBD1 matches 8 bases. The CDR3: CASSDGQGSNSPLHF. In nucleotides, the CDR3 is TGTGCCAGCAGTGATGGACAGGGCAGTAATTCACCCCTCCACTTT.